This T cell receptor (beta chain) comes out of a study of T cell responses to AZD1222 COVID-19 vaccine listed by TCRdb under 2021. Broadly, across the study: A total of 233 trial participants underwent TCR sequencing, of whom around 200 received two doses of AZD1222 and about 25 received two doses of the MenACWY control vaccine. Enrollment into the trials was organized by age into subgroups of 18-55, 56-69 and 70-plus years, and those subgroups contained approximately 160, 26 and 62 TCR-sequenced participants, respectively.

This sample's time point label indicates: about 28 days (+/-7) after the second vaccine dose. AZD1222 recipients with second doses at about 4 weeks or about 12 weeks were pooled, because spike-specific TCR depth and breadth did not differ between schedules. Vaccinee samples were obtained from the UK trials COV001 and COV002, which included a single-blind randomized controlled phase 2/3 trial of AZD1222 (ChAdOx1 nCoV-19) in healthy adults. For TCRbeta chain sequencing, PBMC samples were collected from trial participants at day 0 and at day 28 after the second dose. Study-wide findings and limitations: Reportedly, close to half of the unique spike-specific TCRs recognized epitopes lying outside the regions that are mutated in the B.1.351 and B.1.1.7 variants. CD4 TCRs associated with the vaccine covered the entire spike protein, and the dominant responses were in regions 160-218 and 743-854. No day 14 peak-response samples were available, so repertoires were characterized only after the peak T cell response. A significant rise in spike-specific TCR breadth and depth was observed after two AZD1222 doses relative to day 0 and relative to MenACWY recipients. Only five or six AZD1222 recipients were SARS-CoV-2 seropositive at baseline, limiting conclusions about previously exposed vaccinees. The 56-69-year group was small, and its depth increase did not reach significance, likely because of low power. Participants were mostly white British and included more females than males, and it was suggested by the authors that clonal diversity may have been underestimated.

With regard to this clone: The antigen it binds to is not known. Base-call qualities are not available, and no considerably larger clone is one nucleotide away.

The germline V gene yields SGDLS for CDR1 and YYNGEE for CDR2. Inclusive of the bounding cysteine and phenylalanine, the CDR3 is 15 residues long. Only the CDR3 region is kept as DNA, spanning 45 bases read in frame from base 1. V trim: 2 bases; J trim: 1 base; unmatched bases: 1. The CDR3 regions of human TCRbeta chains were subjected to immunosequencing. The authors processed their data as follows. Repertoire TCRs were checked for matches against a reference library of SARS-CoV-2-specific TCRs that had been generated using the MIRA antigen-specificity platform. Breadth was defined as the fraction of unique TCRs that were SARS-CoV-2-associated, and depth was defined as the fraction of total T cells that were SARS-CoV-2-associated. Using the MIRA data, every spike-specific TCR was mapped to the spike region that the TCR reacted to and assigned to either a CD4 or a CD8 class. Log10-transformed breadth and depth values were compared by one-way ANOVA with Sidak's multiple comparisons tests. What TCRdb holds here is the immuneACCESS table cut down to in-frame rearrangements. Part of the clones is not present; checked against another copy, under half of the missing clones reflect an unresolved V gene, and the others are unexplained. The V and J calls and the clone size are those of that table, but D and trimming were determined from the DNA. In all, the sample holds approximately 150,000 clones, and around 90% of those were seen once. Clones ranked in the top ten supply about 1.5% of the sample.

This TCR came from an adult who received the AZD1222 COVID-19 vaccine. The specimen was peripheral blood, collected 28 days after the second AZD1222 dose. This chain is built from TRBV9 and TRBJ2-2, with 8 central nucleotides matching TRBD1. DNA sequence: TGTGCCAGCAGCGTGACAGGGGAGAACACCGGGGAGCTGTTTTTT. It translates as CASSVTGENTGELFF.